Listed below are T cell receptor beta chains from one sample, sequenced in a study of siplizumab effects on memory and regulatory T cells. This table comes from immunoSEQ multiplex PCR, and its TCRdb copy is limited to in-frame clones, with some not included. The sample includes over 100,000 clones, 92% seen only once; the top ten take around 0.73%. Sample: Tregs sorted from blood. The receptors shown here come from a human donor in good health. The CDR3 runs from the conserved cysteine through the conserved F or W. D genes are given only for firm matches. The size of a clone is reported for some rows only, either as once, few or many, or as a class for expanded clones.

cdr3_aa	cdr3_nt	d_call	clone_size	v_call	j_call
CASSKDRDQPQHF	TGTGCCAGCAGTAAGGACAGGGATCAGCCCCAGCATTTT	TRBD1	NA	TRBV2	TRBJ1-5
CASSDRYSNQPQHF	TGTGCCAGCAGCGACAGGTATAGCAATCAGCCCCAGCATTTT	NA	NA	TRBV2	TRBJ1-5
CASSSWGQVHNEQFF	TGTGCCAGCAGCTCATGGGGACAGGTTCACAATGAGCAGTTCTTC	TRBD1	NA	TRBV11-1	TRBJ2-1
CASSVVEGVGELFF	TGTGCCAGCAGTGTTGTTGAAGGGGTCGGGGAGCTGTTTTTT	NA	NA	TRBV2	TRBJ2-2
CASSPRPSGWVEKLFF	TGTGCCAGCAGTCCTAGGCCGTCAGGGTGGGTCGAAAAACTGTTTTTT	NA	NA	TRBV28	TRBJ1-4
CASSVAMNTEAFF	TGTGCCAGCAGTGTAGCAATGAACACTGAAGCTTTCTTT	NA	NA	TRBV25-1	TRBJ1-1
CASSYSAKGPYEQYF	TGTGCCAGCAGTTACTCGGCGAAAGGCCCCTACGAGCAGTACTTC	NA	NA	TRBV6-5	TRBJ2-7
CASSELSAGSGELFF	TGTGCCAGCAGTGAGCTCTCCGCGGGCTCCGGGGAGCTGTTTTTT	NA	once	TRBV6-4	TRBJ2-2
CSVLGDRESGYTF	TGCAGCGTACTCGGGGACAGGGAAAGTGGCTACACCTTC	TRBD1	NA	TRBV29-1	TRBJ1-2
CAIRNGTGDGYTF	TGTGCCATCAGAAACGGGACAGGGGATGGCTACACCTTC	TRBD1	once	TRBV10-3	TRBJ1-2
CASRGTINTGELFF	TGTGCCAGCAGGGGGACGATCAACACCGGGGAGCTGTTTTTT	NA	NA	TRBV2	TRBJ2-2
CASSLNDRWNTEAFF	TGCGCCAGCAGCTTGAACGACAGGTGGAACACTGAAGCTTTCTTT	NA	once	TRBV5-1	TRBJ1-1
CAISDSENQPQHF	TGTGCCATCAGTGATTCGGAGAATCAGCCCCAGCATTTT	NA	NA	TRBV10-3	TRBJ1-5
CASSVEDEQYF	TGTGCCAGCAGTGTCGAGGACGAGCAGTACTTC	NA	NA	TRBV6-1	TRBJ2-7
CASSSTGQDEQYF	TGTGCCAGCAGCTCGACAGGGCAAGACGAGCAGTACTTC	TRBD1	NA	TRBV5-6	TRBJ2-7
CASSPWGGARETQYF	TGTGCCAGCAGTCCCTGGGGGGGGGCCCGAGAGACCCAGTACTTC	NA	NA	TRBV25-1	TRBJ2-5
CASSGGLDTEAFF	TGCGCCAGCAGTGGCGGGCTGGACACTGAAGCTTTCTTT	NA	NA	TRBV10-1	TRBJ1-1
CASPRQVPSTDTQYF	TGTGCCAGCCCCAGACAGGTCCCTAGCACAGATACGCAGTATTTT	NA	NA	TRBV21-1	TRBJ2-3
CASKRPPPYEQYF	TGTGCCAGCAAACGGCCGCCACCCTACGAGCAGTACTTC	NA	NA	TRBV6-1	TRBJ2-7
CASVGTNGYTF	TGTGCCAGCGTAGGCACAAATGGCTACACCTTC	NA	once	TRBV6-5	TRBJ1-2
CASSQGRDSYEQYF	TGCGCCAGCAGCCAGGGACGGGACTCCTACGAGCAGTACTTC	NA	NA	TRBV5-1	TRBJ2-7
CASSRGGDTGELFF	TGTGCCAGTAGCCGCGGGGGGGACACCGGGGAGCTGTTTTTT	TRBD2	NA	TRBV19	TRBJ2-2
CASSEELNTEAFF	TGTGCCAGCAGTGAAGAATTGAACACTGAAGCTTTCTTT	NA	NA	TRBV2	TRBJ1-1
CSVEKDTFNRGSYEQYF	TGCAGCGTTGAAAAGGATACTTTTAACCGTGGGTCCTACGAGCAGTACTTC	NA	NA	TRBV29-1	TRBJ2-7
CATRQGETQYF	TGTGCCACCCGACAGGGGGAGACCCAGTACTTC	TRBD1	NA	TRBV6-1	TRBJ2-5
CASSLDRPLVGYRQYF	TGCGCCAGCAGCTTGGATCGCCCTTTGGTAGGGTACAGGCAGTACTTC	NA	NA	TRBV5-1	TRBJ2-7
CASSFASGRSYNEQFF	TGTGCCAGTAGTTTCGCTAGCGGGAGGTCCTACAATGAGCAGTTCTTC	TRBD2	NA	TRBV19	TRBJ2-1
CASSRVAGAYEQYF	TGTGCCAGCAGTCGGGTAGCGGGAGCCTACGAGCAGTACTTC	TRBD2	once	TRBV6-5	TRBJ2-7
CASSTIAGYNIQYF	TGTGCCAGTAGTACTATAGCGGGGTACAACATTCAGTACTTC	TRBD2	NA	TRBV19	TRBJ2-4